The sequence of this TCR beta chain was determined in a study of cytomegalovirus exposure and HLA in healthy donors. Study findings and constraints: Rarity held for most TCR sequences, but there were some public TCRs that occurred in many donors.

Primers included in the PCR were 60 Vbeta and 13 Jbeta primers. Authors' data handling: A later analysis tallied 65 million to 85 million unique TCR beta chains, about 9.9 million of them shared. Sequencing used immunoSEQ multiplex PCR; TCRdb keeps in-frame clones, though not all of them. V, J and clone size are taken as reported in that table, and D and trimming were inferred from the DNA itself. The sample includes 170,000 or so clones, roughly three quarters of them seen just once. Turning to this clone: Its specificity is not known. The junction departs from germline at one end; a sequencing error may be responsible.

This receptor was taken from a woman in her fifties or sixties in good health and CMV-seropositive. Material for sequencing was PBMCs.

This CDR3 is CSSSADRVQYF. In DNA form, the CDR3 reads TGTTCCAGCAGCGCAGACAGGGTTCAGTACTTC. The genes are TRBV7-9 and TRBJ2-7; 7 bases fit TRBD1. This CDR3 spans 11 amino acids. CDR1 SEHNR and CDR2 FQNEAQ come from the germline V gene (reference sequence).